The entry below gives a single T cell receptor (beta chain) sequence along with its context. Its cognate antigen is unknown. Clones were sequenced by immunoSEQ multiplex PCR, and TCRdb holds only the in-frame ones, with some missing. The sample has over 55,000 clones; less than 95% are singletons. This entry comes from a study of graft-versus-host responses after intestinal transplantation. At the level of the study: Anti-thymocyte globulin served as induction for all recipients, who then took tacrolimus and steroids for about three years. Findings of the study overall: Early post-transplant HvG declines tracked with peak circulating GvH clone levels. Marrow from the recipient contained GvH clones, some of which had appeared first in ileum or blood.

The clonotype comes from a human donor who received an intestinal transplant. The sequenced sample was unstimulated CD8+ T cells sorted from spleen or lymph node cells, obtained before intestinal transplant.

The CDR3 loop reads CASSLGQGEYEQYF. The CDR3 DNA follows: TGTGCCAGCAGCCTCGGACAGGGGGAATACGAGCAGTACTTC. This rearrangement joins TRBV9 to TRBJ2-7, with TRBD1 matching over 10 bases. V gave up 4 bases and J gave up 4 bases; unmatched junction bases: 5. In germline, CDR1 is SGDLS, CDR2 YYNGEE. This CDR3 comprises 14 residues.